Following are 10 T cell receptor beta chains from one sample sequenced in a study of T cell responses to AZD1222 COVID-19 vaccine. Sequencing was performed with immunoSEQ multiplex PCR; in TCRdb, only in-frame clones are kept and a portion is missing. This repertoire shows about 150,000 clones, 92% found once; its top ten account for approximately 2%. The source was peripheral blood, collected on day 0 of AZD1222 vaccination. The source of these receptors is an adult in good health.

V usage is TRBV7-8 and J usage is TRBJ1-1; D is possibly TRBD1 (5 bases). The CDR3 sequence is 15 residues long. Trimming removed 2 bases from V and 1 base from J, with 11 bases in between. Germline V gene data show CDR1 as SGHVS and CDR2 as FQNEAQ. This CDR3 is CASSLSAQGNTEAFF. The CDR3, as DNA: TGTGCCAGCAGCTTATCAGCGCAGGGGAACACTGAAGCTTTCTTT. Full variable domain (outside the CDR3, taken from reference TRBV7-8 and TRBJ1-1): GAGVSQSPRYKVAKRGQDVALRCDPISGHVSLFWYQQALGQGPEFLTYFQNEAQLDKSGLPSDRFFAERPEGSVSTLKIQRTQQEDSAVYLCASSLSAQGNTEAFFGQGTRLTVV.

The chain combines TRBV5-5 with TRBJ1-3; D is unclear. This CDR3 region has 16 residues. Deletions cut 0 bases from V and 0 bases from J, with 10 bases between. CDR1 is SGHKS, CDR2 YYEKEE, per germline (reference sequence). The CDR3, as DNA: TGTGCCAGCAGCTTGGATAACCCCTACTCTGGAAACACCATATATTTT. Its protein product is CASSLDNPYSGNTIYF.

This chain connects TRBV5-1 to TRBJ2-5, with D possibly matching TRBD2 (5 bases). This CDR3 region has 15 residues. V shed 4 bases and J shed 2 bases, with 15 bases lying between them. The germline gives CDR1 SGHRS, CDR2 YFSETQ. The CDR3 DNA is TGCGCCAGCAGCCCAAAACCCCGGGATCAAGAGACCCAGTACTTC. It translates to CASSPKPRDQETQYF.

For this clone: The same CDR3 can be traced to other DNA sequences in this sample. The gene calls are TRBV5-1 and TRBJ2-3, with D hard to call. The length of the CDR3 is 13 residues. V gave up 0 bases and J gave up 1 base, with 3 bases separating them. CDR1 SGHRS and CDR2 YFSETQ come from the germline V gene. In DNA form, the CDR3 reads TGCGCCAGCAGCTTGGCCGGCACAGATACGCAGTATTTT. Translating it yields CASSLAGTDTQYF.

The genes are TRBV6-2 or TRBV6-3 and TRBJ1-2; D ambiguous. The germline CDR1 and CDR2 sequences are MNHEY and SVGEGT. V lost 4 bases, J lost 6 bases, and 3 bases lay in between. The CDR3 extends over 10 amino acids. The CDR3 DNA sequence: TGTGCCAGCAGTTCAAATGGCTACACCTTC. Translated: CASSSNGYTF.

The J gene is TRBJ1-5, the V gene TRBV9, with TRBD1 matching over 7 bases. The V gene's germline CDR1 is SGDLS and CDR2 YYNGEE. V shed 3 bases, J shed 2 bases, and the junction held 5 bases outside the gene matches. This CDR3 has 15 amino acids. CDR3 coding DNA: TGTGCCAGCAGCGCAACCGGGACAGGCAATCAGCCCCAGCATTTT. It translates to CASSATGTGNQPQHF.

This rearrangement joins TRBV25-1 to TRBJ1-4; D not resolved. The CDR3 sequence is 13 residues long. V lost 6 bases and J 6 bases, leaving 11 bases between the germline ends. CDR1 and CDR2 from the germline V gene are MGHDK and SYGVNS. The CDR3 loop is CASSRVQYEKLFF. In nucleotides, the CDR3 is TGTGCCAGCAGCCGGGTGCAGTATGAAAAACTGTTTTTT.

The CDR3 loop reads CASSQQVMNTEAFF. CDR3 DNA sequence: TGTGCCAGCAGCCAGCAGGTCATGAACACTGAAGCTTTCTTT. This sequence joins TRBV14 and TRBJ1-1; D gene unclear. V was clipped by 3 bases and J by 0 bases, with 8 bases between them. This CDR3 spans 14 amino acids. Germline loops: CDR1 SGHDN, CDR2 FVKESK.

The rearrangement links TRBV9 to TRBJ2-2; D ambiguous. In germline, CDR1 is SGDLS, CDR2 YYNGEE. CDR3 length: 15 amino acids. V was pared by 1 base and J by 3 bases, with 10 bases between. The CDR3 reads CASSVTVTYTGELFF. In DNA, the CDR3 is TGTGCCAGCAGCGTAACAGTCACCTACACCGGGGAGCTGTTTTTT. Full variable domain (remainder filled in from reference TRBV9 and TRBJ2-2): DSGVTQTPKHLITATGQRVTLRCSPRSGDLSVYWYQQSLDQGLQFLIQYYNGEERAKGNILERFSAQQFPDLHSELNLSSLELGDSALYFCASSVTVTYTGELFFGEGSRLTVL.

This chain connects TRBV14 to TRBJ1-2, with D possibly matching TRBD1 (5 bases). Trimming stripped 4 bases from V and 5 bases from J, with 5 bases between. Germline V gene sequence: CDR1 SGHDN, CDR2 FVKESK. CDR3 length: 11 residues. CDR3 sequence (DNA): TGTGCCAGCAGCCCAGGGTATGGCTACACCTTC. Its protein is CASSPGYGYTF.